The subject of this entry is one TCR beta chain. Proliferating activated T cells were sorted by FACS as CFSE-low CD25+ ICOS+ after roughly 6-7 days. Irradiated autologous monocytes pulsed with antigen were cultured at a 2:1 ratio with CFSE-labeled memory CD4+ T cells. Sorting took every CD4+ cell except CD45RA+CCR7+CD95- naive cells, reaching over 95% purity. The data belong to a study of human CD4 T cells and Enterobacteriaceae. Study in general: Stimuli were heat-inactivated E. coli, K. pneumoniae, E. aerogenes, S. flexneri, S. sonnei, S. typhimurium, S. aureus.

Detection sensitivity for CFSE-low antigen-reactive cultures was one cell in 40,000. Sequencing was performed with immunoSEQ multiplex PCR; in TCRdb, only in-frame clones are kept and a portion is missing. In the table there are 1,400 or so clones, 40% to 65% of which are singletons. V was pared by 7 bases and J by 9 bases, with 9 bases of the junction left unmatched. This CDR3 is built from 15 residues. CDR1 is LNHDA, CDR2 SQIVND, per germline (reference sequence). The rearrangement joins TRBV19 to TRBJ2-3, with 14 positions matching TRBD2. The TCR was taken from a human donor in good health. Material for sequencing was bacteria-reactive CD4+ T cells grown in culture. The subset denotes: CFSE-low proliferating memory CD4 T cells sorted after in vitro stimulation with a heat-inactivated bacterium or M. tuberculosis lysate. The CDR3 reads CASTTGTSGRKTQYF. The DNA of the CDR3 is TGTGCCAGTACCACCGGGACTAGCGGGAGAAAGACGCAGTATTTT.